The entry that follows covers one T cell receptor beta chain sequence. This clone was counted a few times. Its recognized antigen is unknown. Per-base qualities were not stored, and no clone one base away is much larger. TCRbeta CDR3 regions were amplified from genomic DNA by means of the immunoSEQ Assay, a bias-controlled multiplex PCR. Per the original workflow: The number of nucleated cells in each sample was estimated by amplification of reference gene primers within the assay. Sequence reads were collapsed and filtered to measure the absolute abundance of every unique TCRbeta CDR3 rearrangement. Productive Simpson clonality was computed per sample as the square root of Simpson's diversity index over productive rearrangements. Sourced from immuneACCESS, this table was stored by TCRdb with only in-frame sequences that have V and J called. A share of the clones is absent; for the studies checked, an unresolved V gene accounts for under half, and the remainder has no known explanation. V and J calls and clone size follow that table, whereas D and trimming were derived from the DNA. In this sample the table shows roughly 83,000 clones, around 88% of which occur a single time. Approximately 8% of the sample comes from the top ten.

These data come from a study of blood T cell repertoires in COVID-19 (dated by TCRdb to 2020 to 2021). With respect to the entire study: Samples from collaborators originated in the United States, Italy and Spain and spanned both the acute and convalescent phases of COVID-19. The prospective study material was composed of cDNA or gDNA derived from T cells, B-cell-depleted T cells, or PBMCs. Where available, HLA class I and class II types were taken from metadata supplied by the sample provider and were not determined by assay-based typing. The samples were drawn from two sources: the first 160 participants of the ongoing ImmuneRACE study, and 950 to 1,500 subjects contributed by 6 global collaborators. The dataset comprised deeply sampled blood TCRbeta repertoires from subjects exposed to, actively infected with, or recovered from COVID-19. A de-identified subject ID, COVID-19 status, age in years and sex were almost always included in the sample metadata. A freely available public database, intended as a resource for researchers studying the immune response to SARS-CoV-2, is where the repertoires were released. What the study reported, not specific to this receptor: The amount of clinical and demographic metadata varied by source and participant and was provided uncurated.

Each collaborating institution followed its own protocols to collect whole blood in K2EDTA tubes. For TCRbeta analysis, collaborator samples were shipped as frozen whole blood, as isolated PBMCs, or as DNA extracted from either sample type. Including the terminal cysteine and phenylalanine, the CDR3 comprises 15 residues. The kept DNA is CDR3 alone, 45 bases in frame from the first base. For CDR1 and CDR2, the germline V gene lists MDHEN and SYDVKM. V is trimmed back by 2 bases and J by 10 bases, and the junction contains 10 bases that no gene match accounts for. The chain is assembled from TRBV28 and TRBJ2-1, and TRBD1 matches 8 of the central bases. Material: peripheral blood. The sequence was collected from a man aged 45-65 years with active COVID-19. The CDR3 region reads CASSLQGTGWNEQFF. Here is the DNA: TGTGCCAGCAGTTTACAGGGGACAGGTTGGAACGAGCAGTTCTTC.